One T cell receptor beta chain is described in this entry. Trimming took 0 bases from V and 3 from J, leaving 6 bases between them. The CDR3 is made up of 13 amino acids. The V gene's germline CDR1 is LGHNA and CDR2 YNFKEQ. The data were taken from a study of OX40 agonist ivuxolimab in advanced cancers. Sequencing used immunoSEQ multiplex PCR; TCRdb keeps in-frame clones, though not all of them. The table includes almost 80,000 clones, roughly 91% detected once. The V and J genes are TRBV4-2 and TRBJ2-7; the D gene is possibly TRBD1 (6 bases). This sequence was found in an adult with an advanced solid tumor such as melanoma, head and neck, liver or kidney cancer. Source: CD4+ or CD8+ T cells sorted from blood, taken in a trial of the OX40 agonist ivuxolimab. The CDR3 DNA reads as TGTGCCAGCAGCCAAGACAGGGGCTACGAGCAGTACTTC. Its protein product is CASSQDRGYEQYF.